This record looks at one T cell receptor beta chain sequence and its context. The data originate from a study of beta chain features in type 1 diabetes. Sequencing targeted expressed TCRB transcripts, as all isolated RNA had been reverse transcribed. Produced via immunoSEQ multiplex PCR; TCRdb's table is partial and in-frame only. The profile shows around 330,000 clones, approximately 9.9% of them singletons. The CDR3 is made up of 15 amino acids. The germline CDR1 and CDR2 sequences are SGHRS and YFSETQ. With 1 base clipped from V and 6 bases from J, the junction kept 8 bases outside the gene matches.

Sequencing used naive CD4+ T cells from blood. The sequence came from a woman in her twenties or thirties in good health. The chain is built from TRBV5-1 and TRBJ2-3; 7 nucleotides match TRBD2. The CDR3 DNA follows: TGCGCCAGCAGCTTGCAACTAGCGAGCTCCGATACGCAGTATTTT. This gives the protein CASSLQLASSDTQYF.